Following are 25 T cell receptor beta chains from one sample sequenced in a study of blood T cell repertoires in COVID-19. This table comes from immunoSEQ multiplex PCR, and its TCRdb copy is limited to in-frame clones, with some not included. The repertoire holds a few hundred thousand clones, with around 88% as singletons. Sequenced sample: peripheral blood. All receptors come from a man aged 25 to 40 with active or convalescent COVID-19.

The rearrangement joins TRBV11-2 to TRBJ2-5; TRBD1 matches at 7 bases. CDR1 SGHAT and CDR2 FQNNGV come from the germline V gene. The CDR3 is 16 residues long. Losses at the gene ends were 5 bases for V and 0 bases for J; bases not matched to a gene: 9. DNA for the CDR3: TGTGCCAGCAGCCCCCGGACAGGAGTTTACCAAGAGACCCAGTACTTC. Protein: CASSPRTGVYQETQYF.

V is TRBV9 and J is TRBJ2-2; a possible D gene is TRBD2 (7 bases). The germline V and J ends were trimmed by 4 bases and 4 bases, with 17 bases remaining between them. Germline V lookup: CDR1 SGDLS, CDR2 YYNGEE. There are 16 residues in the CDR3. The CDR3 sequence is CASSLLGGLGTGELFF. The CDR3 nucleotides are TGTGCCAGCAGCCTGTTGGGGGGGCTGGGCACCGGGGAGCTGTTTTTT. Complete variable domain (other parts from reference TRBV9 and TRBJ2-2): DSGVTQTPKHLITATGQRVTLRCSPRSGDLSVYWYQQSLDQGLQFLIQYYNGEERAKGNILERFSAQQFPDLHSELNLSSLELGDSALYFCASSLLGGLGTGELFFGEGSRLTVL.

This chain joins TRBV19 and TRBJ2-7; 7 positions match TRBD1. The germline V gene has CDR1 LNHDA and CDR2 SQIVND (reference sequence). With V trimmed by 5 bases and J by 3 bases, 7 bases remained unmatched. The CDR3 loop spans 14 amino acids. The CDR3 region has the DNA TGTGCCAGTAGTCTGGACGGGACAGACTACGAGCAGTACTTC. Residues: CASSLDGTDYEQYF.

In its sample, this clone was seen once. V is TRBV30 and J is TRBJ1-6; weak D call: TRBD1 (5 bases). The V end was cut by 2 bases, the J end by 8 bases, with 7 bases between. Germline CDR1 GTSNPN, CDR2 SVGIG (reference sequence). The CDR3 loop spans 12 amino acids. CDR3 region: CAWSIGDSPLHF. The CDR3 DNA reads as TGTGCCTGGAGTATAGGGGATTCACCCCTCCACTTT.

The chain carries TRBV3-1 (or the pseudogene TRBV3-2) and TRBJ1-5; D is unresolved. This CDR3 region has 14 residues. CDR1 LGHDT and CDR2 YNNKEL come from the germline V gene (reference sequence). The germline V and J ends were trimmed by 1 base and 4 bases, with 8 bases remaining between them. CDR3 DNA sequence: TGTGCCAGCAGCCAAGGCCGGACTAATCAGCCCCAGCATTTT. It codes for CASSQGRTNQPQHF.

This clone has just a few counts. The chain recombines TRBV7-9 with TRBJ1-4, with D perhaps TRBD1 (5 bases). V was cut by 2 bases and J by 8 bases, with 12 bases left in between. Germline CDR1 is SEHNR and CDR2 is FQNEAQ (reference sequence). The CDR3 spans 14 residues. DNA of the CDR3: TGTGCCAGCAGCTTACTAGGGGCAGGGGAAAAACTGTTTTTT. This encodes CASSLLGAGEKLFF.

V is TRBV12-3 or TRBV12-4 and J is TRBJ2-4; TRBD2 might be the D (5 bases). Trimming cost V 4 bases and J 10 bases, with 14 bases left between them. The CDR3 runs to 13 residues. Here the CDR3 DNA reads TGTGCCAGCAGTTCAACCCGATCGGGGATTCAGTACTTC. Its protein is CASSSTRSGIQYF.

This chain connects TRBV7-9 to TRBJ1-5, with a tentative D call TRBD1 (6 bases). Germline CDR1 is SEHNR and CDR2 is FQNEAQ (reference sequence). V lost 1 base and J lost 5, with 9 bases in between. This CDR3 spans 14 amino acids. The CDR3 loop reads CASSLGSGDQPQHF. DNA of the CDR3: TGTGCCAGCAGCTTAGGGTCAGGGGATCAGCCCCAGCATTTT.

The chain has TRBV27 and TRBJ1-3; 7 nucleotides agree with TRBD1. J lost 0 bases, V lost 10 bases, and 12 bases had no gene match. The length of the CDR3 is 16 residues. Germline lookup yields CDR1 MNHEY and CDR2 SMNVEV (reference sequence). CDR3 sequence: CANPSRGLSSGNTIYF. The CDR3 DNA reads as TGTGCCAACCCATCGAGGGGGCTAAGCTCTGGAAACACCATATATTTT.

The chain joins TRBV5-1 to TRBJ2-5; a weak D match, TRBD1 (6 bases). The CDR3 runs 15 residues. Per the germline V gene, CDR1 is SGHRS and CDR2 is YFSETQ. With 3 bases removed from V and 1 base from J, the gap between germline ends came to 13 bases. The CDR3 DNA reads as TGCGCCAGCAGCTACCAGACAGGCGGCCAAGAGACCCAGTACTTC. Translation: CASSYQTGGQETQYF.

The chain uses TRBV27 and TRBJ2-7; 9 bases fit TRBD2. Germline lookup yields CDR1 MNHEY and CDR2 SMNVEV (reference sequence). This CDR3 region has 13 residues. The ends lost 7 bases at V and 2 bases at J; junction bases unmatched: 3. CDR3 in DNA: TGTGCCAGCAAGGAGCGGGGGGCCTACGAGCAGTACTTC. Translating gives CASKERGAYEQYF.

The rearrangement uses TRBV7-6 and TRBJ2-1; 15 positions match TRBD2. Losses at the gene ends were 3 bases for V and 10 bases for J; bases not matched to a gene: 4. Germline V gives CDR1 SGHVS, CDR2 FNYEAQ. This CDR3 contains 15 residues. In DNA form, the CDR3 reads TGTGCCAGCAGCTTCTTAGGACTAGCGGGGGGGGAGCAGTTCTTC. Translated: CASSFLGLAGGEQFF.

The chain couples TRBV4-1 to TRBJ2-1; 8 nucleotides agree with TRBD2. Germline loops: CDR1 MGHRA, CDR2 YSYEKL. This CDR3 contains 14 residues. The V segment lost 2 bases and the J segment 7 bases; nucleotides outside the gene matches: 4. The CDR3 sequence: CASSQIRGGNEQFF. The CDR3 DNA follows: TGCGCCAGCAGCCAAATCCGGGGGGGAAATGAGCAGTTCTTC.

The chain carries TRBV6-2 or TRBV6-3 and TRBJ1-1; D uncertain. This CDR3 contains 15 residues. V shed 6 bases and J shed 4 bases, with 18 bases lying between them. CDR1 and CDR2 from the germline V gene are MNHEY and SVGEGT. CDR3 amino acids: CASSPHFELSTEAFF. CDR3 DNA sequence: TGTGCCAGCAGCCCTCATTTTGAGCTGAGCACTGAAGCTTTCTTT.

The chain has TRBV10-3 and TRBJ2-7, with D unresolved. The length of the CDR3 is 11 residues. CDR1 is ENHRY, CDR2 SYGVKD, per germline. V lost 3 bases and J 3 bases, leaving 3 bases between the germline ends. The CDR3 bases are TGTGCCATCAGTGACCTCTACGAGCAGTACTTC. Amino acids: CAISDLYEQYF.

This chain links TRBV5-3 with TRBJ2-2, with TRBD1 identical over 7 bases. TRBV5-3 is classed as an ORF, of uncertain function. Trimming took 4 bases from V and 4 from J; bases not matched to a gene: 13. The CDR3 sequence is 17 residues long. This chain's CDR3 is CARSHRVRQGCTGELFF. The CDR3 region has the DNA TGTGCCAGAAGCCATCGAGTAAGACAGGGATGCACCGGGGAGCTGTTTTTT.

The CDR3 bases are TGTGCCAGCAGCTTAGTCGCAGGGTTGATCTTGGGTATGACTGAAGCTTTCTTT. Translation gives CASSLVAGLILGMTEAFF. V is TRBV7-2 and J is TRBJ1-1; D might be TRBD1 (5 bases). V dropped 1 base and J dropped 5 bases, with 23 bases sitting between them. Germline CDR1 SGHTA, CDR2 FQGNSA. The CDR3 has 18 amino acids.

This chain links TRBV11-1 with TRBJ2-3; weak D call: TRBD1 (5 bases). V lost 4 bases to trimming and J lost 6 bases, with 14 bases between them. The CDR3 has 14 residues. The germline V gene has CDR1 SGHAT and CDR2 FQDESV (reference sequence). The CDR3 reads CASSSRVVMDTQYF. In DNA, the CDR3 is TGTGCCAGCAGCTCCAGGGTCGTGATGGATACGCAGTATTTT.

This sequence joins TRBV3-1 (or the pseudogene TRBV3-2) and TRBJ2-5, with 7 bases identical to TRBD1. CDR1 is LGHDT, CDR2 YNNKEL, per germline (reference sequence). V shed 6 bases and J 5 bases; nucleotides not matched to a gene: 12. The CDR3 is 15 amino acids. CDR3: CASRSRGTHDETQYF. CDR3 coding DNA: TGTGCCAGCAGAAGCAGGGGGACCCACGACGAGACCCAGTACTTC.

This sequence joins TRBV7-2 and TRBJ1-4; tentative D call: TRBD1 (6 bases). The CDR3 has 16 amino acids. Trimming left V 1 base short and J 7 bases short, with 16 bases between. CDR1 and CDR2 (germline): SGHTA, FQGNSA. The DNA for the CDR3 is TGTGCCAGCAGCTTAGGAACAGGGATTTTAAGTGAAAAACTGTTTTTT. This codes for CASSLGTGILSEKLFF.

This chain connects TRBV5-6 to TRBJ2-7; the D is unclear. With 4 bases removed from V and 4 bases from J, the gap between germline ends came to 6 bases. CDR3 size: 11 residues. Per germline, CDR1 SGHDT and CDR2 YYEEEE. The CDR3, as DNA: TGTGCCAGCAGCCACAGTTACGAGCAGTACTTC. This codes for CASSHSYEQYF.

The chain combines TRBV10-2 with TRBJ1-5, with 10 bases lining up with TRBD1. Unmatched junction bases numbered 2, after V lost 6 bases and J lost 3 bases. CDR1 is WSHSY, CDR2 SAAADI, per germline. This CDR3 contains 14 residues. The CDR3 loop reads CASSGTGVNQPQHF. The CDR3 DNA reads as TGCGCCAGCAGCGGGACAGGGGTCAATCAGCCCCAGCATTTT.

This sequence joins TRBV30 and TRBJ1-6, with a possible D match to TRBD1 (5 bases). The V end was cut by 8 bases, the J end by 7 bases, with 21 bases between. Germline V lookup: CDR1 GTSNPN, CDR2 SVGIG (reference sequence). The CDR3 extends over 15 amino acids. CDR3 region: CAGGEGQGENSPLHF. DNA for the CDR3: TGTGCCGGGGGGGAAGGTCAGGGCGAGAATTCACCCCTCCACTTT.

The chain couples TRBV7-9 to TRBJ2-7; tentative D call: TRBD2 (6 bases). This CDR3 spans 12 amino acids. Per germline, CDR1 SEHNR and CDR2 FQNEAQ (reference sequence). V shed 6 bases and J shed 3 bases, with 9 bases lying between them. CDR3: CASSPRGYEQYF. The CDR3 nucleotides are TGTGCCAGCAGTCCGCGGGGCTACGAGCAGTACTTC. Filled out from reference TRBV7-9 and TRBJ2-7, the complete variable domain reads DTGVSQNPRHKITKRGQNVTFRCDPISEHNRLYWYRQTLGQGPEFLTYFQNEAQLEKSRLLSDRFSAERPKGSFSTLEIQRTEQGDSAMYLCASSPRGYEQYFGPGTRLTVT.

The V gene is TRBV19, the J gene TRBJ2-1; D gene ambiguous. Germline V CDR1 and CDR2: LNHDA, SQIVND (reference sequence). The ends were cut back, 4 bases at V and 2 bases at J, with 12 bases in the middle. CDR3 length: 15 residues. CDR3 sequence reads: CASSTNSDTYNEQFF. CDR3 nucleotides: TGTGCCAGTAGTACCAATAGTGACACCTACAATGAGCAGTTCTTC.